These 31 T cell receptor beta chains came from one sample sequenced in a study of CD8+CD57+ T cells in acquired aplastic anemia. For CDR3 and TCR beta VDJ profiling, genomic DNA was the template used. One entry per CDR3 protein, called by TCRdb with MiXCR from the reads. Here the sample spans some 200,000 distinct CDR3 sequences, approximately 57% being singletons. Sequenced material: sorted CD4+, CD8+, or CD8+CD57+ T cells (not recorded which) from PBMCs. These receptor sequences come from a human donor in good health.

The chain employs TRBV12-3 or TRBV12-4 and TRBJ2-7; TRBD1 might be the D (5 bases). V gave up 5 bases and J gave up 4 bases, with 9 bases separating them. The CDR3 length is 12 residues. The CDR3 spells CASSDRPYEQYF. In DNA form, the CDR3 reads TGTGCCAGCAGTGACAGACCGTACGAGCAGTACTTC.

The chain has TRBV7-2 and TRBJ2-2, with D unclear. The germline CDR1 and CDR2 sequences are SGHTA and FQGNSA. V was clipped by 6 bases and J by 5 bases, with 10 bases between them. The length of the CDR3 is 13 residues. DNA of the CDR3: TGTGCCAGCAGTCATACACGGACCGGGGAGCTGTTTTTT. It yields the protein CASSHTRTGELFF.

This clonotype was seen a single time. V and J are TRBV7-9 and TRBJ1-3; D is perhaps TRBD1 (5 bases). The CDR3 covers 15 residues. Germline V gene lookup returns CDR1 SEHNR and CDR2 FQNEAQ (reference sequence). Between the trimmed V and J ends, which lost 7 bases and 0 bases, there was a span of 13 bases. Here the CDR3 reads CASIYSTGSGNTIYF. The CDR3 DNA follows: TGTGCCAGCATCTATTCTACAGGCTCTGGAAACACCATATATTTT.

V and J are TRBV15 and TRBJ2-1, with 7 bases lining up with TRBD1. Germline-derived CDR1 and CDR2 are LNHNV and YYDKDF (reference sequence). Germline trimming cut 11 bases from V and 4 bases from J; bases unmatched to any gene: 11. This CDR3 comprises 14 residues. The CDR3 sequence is CAATPGTAYNEQFF. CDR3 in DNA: TGTGCCGCCACCCCCGGGACAGCTTACAATGAGCAGTTCTTC.

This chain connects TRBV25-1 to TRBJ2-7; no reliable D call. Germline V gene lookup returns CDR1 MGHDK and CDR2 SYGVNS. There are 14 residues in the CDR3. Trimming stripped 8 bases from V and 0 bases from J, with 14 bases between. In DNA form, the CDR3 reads TGTGCCAGCTCTGGGGATGCCCTCTCCTACGAGCAGTACTTC. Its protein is CASSGDALSYEQYF.

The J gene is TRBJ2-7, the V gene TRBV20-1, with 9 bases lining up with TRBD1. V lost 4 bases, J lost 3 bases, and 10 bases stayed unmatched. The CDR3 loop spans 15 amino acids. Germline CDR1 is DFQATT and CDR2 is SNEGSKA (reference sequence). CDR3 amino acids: CSATTFGTGIYEQYF. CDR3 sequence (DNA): TGCAGTGCTACTACATTCGGGACAGGGATCTACGAGCAGTACTTC.

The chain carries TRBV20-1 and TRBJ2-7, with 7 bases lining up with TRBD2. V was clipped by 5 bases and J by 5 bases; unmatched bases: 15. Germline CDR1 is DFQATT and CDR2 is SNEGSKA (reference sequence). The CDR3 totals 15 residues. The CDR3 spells CSARLSGTMSHEQYF. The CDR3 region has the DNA TGCAGTGCTCGACTTTCCGGGACTATGAGTCACGAGCAGTACTTC.

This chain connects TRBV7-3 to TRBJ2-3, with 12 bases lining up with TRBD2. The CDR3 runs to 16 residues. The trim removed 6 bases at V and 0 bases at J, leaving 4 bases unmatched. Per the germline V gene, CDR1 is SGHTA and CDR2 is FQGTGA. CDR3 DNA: TGTGCCAGCAGGCTCGGGACTAGCGGGAGCACAGATACGCAGTATTTT. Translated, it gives CASRLGTSGSTDTQYF.

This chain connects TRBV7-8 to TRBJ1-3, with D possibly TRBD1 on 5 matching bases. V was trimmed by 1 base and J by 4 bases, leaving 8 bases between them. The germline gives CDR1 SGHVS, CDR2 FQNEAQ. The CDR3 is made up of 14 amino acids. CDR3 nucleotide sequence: TGTGCCAGCAGCTTAGGACAGACGGGAAACACCATATATTTT. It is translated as CASSLGQTGNTIYF.

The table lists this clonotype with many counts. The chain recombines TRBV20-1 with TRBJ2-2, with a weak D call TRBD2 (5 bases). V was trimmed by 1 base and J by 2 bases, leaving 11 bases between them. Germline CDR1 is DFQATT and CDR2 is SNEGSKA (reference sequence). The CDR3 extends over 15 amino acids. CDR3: CSARGQRLNTGELFF. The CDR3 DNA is TGCAGTGCTAGAGGTCAGCGGCTTAACACCGGGGAGCTGTTTTTT.

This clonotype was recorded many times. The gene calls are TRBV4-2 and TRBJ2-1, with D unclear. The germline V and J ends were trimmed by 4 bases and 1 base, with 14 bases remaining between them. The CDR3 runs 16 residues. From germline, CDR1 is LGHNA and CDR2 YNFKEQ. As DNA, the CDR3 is TGTGCCAGCAGCCCGAATAAGGGTTGGTCCTACAATGAGCAGTTCTTC. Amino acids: CASSPNKGWSYNEQFF.

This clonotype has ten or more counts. As DNA, the CDR3 is TGTGCCAGCAGTTTCCCACCCGGGGTTGGCACAGATACGCAGTATTTT. It specifies CASSFPPGVGTDTQYF. This chain joins TRBV12-3 or TRBV12-4 and TRBJ2-3; tentative D call: TRBD2 (5 bases). Trimming pared 3 bases from V and 1 base from J, leaving 14 bases between. This CDR3 comprises 16 residues.

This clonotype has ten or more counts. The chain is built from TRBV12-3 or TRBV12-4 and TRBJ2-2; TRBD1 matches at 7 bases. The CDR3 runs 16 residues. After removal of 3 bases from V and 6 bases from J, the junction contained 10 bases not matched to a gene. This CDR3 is CASSFPGGGIAGELFF. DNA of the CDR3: TGTGCCAGCAGTTTCCCAGGGGGTGGTATTGCCGGGGAGCTGTTTTTT.

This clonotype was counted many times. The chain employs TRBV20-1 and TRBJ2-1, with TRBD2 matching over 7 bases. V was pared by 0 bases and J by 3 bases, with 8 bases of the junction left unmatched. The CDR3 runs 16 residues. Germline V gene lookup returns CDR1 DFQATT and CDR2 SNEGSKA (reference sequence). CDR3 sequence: CSARDLLRESYNEQFF. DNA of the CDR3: TGCAGTGCTAGAGATCTCTTGCGGGAGAGCTACAATGAGCAGTTCTTC.

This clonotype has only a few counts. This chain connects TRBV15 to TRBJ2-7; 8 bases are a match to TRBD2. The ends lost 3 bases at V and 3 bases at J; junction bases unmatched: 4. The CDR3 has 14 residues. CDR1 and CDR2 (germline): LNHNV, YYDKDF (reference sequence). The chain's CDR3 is CATSSGGAGYEQYF. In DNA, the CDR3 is TGTGCCACCAGCAGCGGGGGGGCGGGCTACGAGCAGTACTTC.

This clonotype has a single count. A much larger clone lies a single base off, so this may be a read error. CDR3 region: CASGYRQNYGYTF. The DNA for the CDR3 is TGTGCCAGCGGTTACCGCCAGAACTATGGCTACACCTTC. The chain links TRBV2 to TRBJ1-2, with unresolved D. Deletions cut 8 bases from V and 2 bases from J, with 12 bases between. This CDR3 is 13 amino acids long. In germline, CDR1 is SNHLY, CDR2 FYNNEI. The full variable domain, its missing parts supplied by reference TRBV2 and TRBJ1-2, is EPEVTQTPSHQVTQMGQEVILRCVPISNHLYFYWYRQILGQKVEFLVSFYNNEISEKSEIFDDQFSVERPDGSNFTLKIRSTKLEDSAMYFCASGYRQNYGYTFGSGTRLTVV.

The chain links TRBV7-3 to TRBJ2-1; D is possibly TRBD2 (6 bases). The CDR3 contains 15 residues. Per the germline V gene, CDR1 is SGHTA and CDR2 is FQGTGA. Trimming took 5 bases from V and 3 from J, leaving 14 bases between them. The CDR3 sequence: CASSASGTVYNEQFF. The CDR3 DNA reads TGTGCCAGCAGCGCTTCCGGGACTGTCTACAATGAGCAGTTCTTC.

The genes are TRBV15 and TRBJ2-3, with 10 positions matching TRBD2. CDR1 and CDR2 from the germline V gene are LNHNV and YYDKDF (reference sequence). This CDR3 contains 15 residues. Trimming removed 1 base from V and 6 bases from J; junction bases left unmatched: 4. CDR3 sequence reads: CATSRGLAGVDTQYF. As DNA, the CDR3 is TGTGCCACCAGCAGAGGCCTAGCGGGGGTCGATACGCAGTATTTT.

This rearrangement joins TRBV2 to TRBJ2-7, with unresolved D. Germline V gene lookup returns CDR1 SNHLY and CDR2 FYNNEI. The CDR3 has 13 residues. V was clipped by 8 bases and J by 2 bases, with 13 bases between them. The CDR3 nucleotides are TGTGCCAGCCGTTCCGGTAGCCCCTACGAGCAGTACTTC. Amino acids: CASRSGSPYEQYF.

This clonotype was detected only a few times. The DNA of the CDR3 is TGTGCCAGCAGCCCCAAGGAGGACATCCGAGGAGCCCAGTACTTC. It translates to CASSPKEDIRGAQYF. V gene TRBV7-9 combines with J gene TRBJ2-5; D may correspond to TRBD1 or TRBD2 (5 bases each). The CDR3 covers 15 residues. Trimming left V 5 bases short and J 9 bases short, with 22 bases between. Germline CDR1 and CDR2: SEHNR and FQNEAQ (reference sequence). Looking up the rest from reference TRBV7-9 and TRBJ2-5 gives the full variable domain: DTGVSQNPRHKITKRGQNVTFRCDPISEHNRLYWYRQTLGQGPEFLTYFQNEAQLEKSRLLSDRFSAERPKGSFSTLEIQRTEQGDSAMYLCASSPKEDIRGAQYFGPGTRLLVL.

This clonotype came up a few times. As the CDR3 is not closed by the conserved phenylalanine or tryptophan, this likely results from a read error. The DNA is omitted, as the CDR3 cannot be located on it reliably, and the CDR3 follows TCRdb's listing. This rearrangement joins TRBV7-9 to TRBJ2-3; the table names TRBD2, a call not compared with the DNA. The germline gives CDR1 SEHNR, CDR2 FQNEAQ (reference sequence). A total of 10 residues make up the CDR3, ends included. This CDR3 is CASIATGTSG.

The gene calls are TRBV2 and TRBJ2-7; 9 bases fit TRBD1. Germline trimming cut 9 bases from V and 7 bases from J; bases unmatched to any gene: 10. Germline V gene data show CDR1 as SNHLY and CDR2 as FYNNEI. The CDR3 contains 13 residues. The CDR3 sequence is CASEGQGLREQYF. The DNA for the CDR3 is TGTGCCAGTGAGGGACAGGGTTTGAGGGAGCAGTACTTC.

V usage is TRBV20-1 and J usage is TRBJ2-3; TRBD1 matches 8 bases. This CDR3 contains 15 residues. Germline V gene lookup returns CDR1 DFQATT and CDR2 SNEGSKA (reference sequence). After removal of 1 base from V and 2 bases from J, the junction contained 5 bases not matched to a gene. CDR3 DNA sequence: TGCAGTGCTAGAGCGAGGACAGGGCTCACAGATACGCAGTATTTT. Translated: CSARARTGLTDTQYF.

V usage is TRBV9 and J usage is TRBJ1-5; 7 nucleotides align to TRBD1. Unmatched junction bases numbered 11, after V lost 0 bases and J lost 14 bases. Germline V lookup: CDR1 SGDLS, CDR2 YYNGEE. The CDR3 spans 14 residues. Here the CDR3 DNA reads TGTGCCAGCAGCGTAGAGGGGACAGAGGGCTACGAGCATTTT. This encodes CASSVEGTEGYEHF.

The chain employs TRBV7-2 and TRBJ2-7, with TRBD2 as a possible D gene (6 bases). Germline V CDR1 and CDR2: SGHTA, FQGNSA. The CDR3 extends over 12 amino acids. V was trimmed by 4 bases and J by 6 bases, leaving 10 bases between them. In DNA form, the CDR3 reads TGTGCCAGCAGCTCCTATAGCGGCGAGCAGTACTTC. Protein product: CASSSYSGEQYF. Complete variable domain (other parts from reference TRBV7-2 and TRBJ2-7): GAGVSQSPSNKVTEKGKDVELRCDPISGHTALYWYRQSLGQGLEFLIYFQGNSAPDKSGLPSDRFSAERTGGSVSTLTIQRTQQEDSAVYLCASSSYSGEQYFGPGTRLTVT.

CDR3 coding DNA: TGTGCCAGTTTCTCAATCACTGAAGCTTTCTTT. Its protein product is CASFSITEAFF. J is TRBJ1-1 and V is TRBV2; D unresolved. V was trimmed by 9 bases and J by 4 bases, leaving 9 bases between them. Per the germline V gene, CDR1 is SNHLY and CDR2 is FYNNEI. The CDR3 runs to 11 residues.

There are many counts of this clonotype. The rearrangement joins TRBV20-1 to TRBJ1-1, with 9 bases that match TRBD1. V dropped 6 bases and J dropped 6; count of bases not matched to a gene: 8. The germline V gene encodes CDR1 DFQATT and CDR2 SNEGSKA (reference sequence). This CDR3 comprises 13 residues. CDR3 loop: CSASGQGGAEAFF. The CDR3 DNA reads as TGCAGTGCCTCGGGACAGGGCGGAGCTGAAGCTTTCTTT.

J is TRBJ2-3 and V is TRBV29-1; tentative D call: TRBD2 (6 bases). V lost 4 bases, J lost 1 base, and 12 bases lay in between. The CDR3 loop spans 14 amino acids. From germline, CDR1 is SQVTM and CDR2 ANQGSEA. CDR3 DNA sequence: TGCAGCGTTGTGCGGGGTCTTCGCACAGATACGCAGTATTTT. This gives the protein CSVVRGLRTDTQYF.

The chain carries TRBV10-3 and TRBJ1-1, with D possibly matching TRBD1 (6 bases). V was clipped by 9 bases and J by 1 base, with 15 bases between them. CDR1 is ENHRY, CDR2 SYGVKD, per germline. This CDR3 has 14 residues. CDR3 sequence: CAMKTGSQNTEAFF. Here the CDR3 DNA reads TGTGCCATGAAGACAGGCAGCCAGAACACTGAAGCTTTCTTT.

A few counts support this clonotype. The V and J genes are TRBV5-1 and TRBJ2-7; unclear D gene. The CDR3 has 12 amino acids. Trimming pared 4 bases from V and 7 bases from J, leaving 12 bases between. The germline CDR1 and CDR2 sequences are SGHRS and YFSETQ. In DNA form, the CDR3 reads TGCGCCAGCAGCCAGACCACCGAGGAGCAGTACTTC. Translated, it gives CASSQTTEEQYF.

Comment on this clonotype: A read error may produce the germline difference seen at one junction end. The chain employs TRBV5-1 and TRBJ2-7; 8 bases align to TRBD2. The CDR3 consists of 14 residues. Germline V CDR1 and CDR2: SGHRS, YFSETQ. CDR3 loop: CASSSGGSSYEQYF. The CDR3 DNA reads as TGTGCCAGCAGTTCGGGAGGGAGCTCCTACGAGCAGTACTTC.